This record concerns one T cell receptor (beta chain) sequence. Under the authors' procedure: Nucleated cell counts were estimated from reference gene primer amplification. TCRdb keeps only in-frame clones here, not all; method: immunoSEQ multiplex PCR. V, J and clone size are taken as reported in that table, and D and trimming were inferred from the DNA itself. The data contain 30,000 or so clones, approximately 86% of them singletons. This sample was taken from a study of blood T cell repertoires in COVID-19. As for the study in general: The origin of the acute and convalescent COVID-19 samples was the United States, Italy and Spain. T cells, B-cell-depleted T cells, or PBMCs supplied cDNA or gDNA.

The CDR3 has 18 residues. The germline gives CDR1 SGDLS, CDR2 YYNGEE. With V trimmed by 0 bases and J by 2 bases, 4 bases remained unmatched. The chain links TRBV9 to TRBJ2-1; the match to TRBD2 covers 14 bases. This TCR came from a human donor in a cohort sampled during active COVID-19. The sample consisted of peripheral blood. This chain's CDR3 is CASSVGTSGGPPYNEQFF. CDR3 in DNA: TGTGCCAGCAGCGTAGGGACTAGCGGGGGGCCCCCCTACAATGAGCAGTTCTTC.